This TCR beta chain was retrieved from a study of shared clonotypes between healthy human individuals. Study results and limitations: A limitation of the genetic and exposure-history diversity represented arose from few donors.

The assay was carried out at the deep level. Measured with immunoSEQ multiplex PCR; TCRdb has only the in-frame clones, and not every one. The sample lists about 2 million clones, roughly 94% seen once, with 1.1% in the top ten. This CDR3 has 13 amino acids. The germline CDR1 and CDR2 sequences are MGHDK and SYGVNS. The V and J ends lost 4 bases and 4 bases respectively, with 7 bases between them. Of note for this clone: Its antigen is as yet unknown.

Naive CD8 cells, CD45RO-negative and positively selected for CCR7, excluded terminally differentiated effector memory CD45RA+ cells. Material for sequencing was naive CD8+ T cells sorted from blood. The chain employs TRBV25-1 and TRBJ2-2; D is uncertain. This TCR came from a man younger than 35 in good health. For the CDR3, the DNA is TGTGCCAGCAGTGGCGTAGGCACCGGGGAGCTGTTTTTT. Amino acids: CASSGVGTGELFF.